This TCR beta chain was identified during a study of T cells in women clearing cervical HPV infection. The CDR3 is 13 residues long. The germline gives CDR1 SGHTA, CDR2 FQGNSA. The study, taken as a whole, reports: A classifier using richness and V gene abundances reached an AUC of 0.83. Repertoire richness, not evenness, was significantly elevated in CIN3+ cases versus controls.

Assay used: immunoSEQ multiplex PCR; TCRdb lists only in-frame clones, some missing. This listing includes about 20,000 clones. As concerns this clone: Its antigen is currently unknown. At one boundary the junction diverges from the germline segment, which might be a read error. The observed sequence ends 3 residues before the CDR3 terminus, with the missing tail filled in from the germline J gene. Within the sample, other DNA sequences also encode this same CDR3.

The receptor was derived from a woman between 18 and 69 years old with a cervical HPV16 infection that either progressed to CIN3+ or cleared (not recorded which). The V call is TRBV7-2, the J call TRBJ1-3, with TRBD1 matching 7 bases. The specimen sequenced was blood buffy coat. The CDR3 DNA, read in part, is TGTGCCAGCAGCCAGACAGGGCGGGACACA. Protein product: CASSQTGRDT. The entire CDR3 sequence reads CASSQTGRDTIYF.